This T cell receptor beta chain was recorded in a study of naive and memory T cell subsets. This clonotype occurred many times. Germline V lookup: CDR1 MGHDK, CDR2 SYGVNS. With V trimmed by 5 bases and J by 5 bases, 7 bases remained unmatched. CDR3 length: 15 amino acids. An equimolar mix of two oligonucleotides served as the beta constant-region primer for TRBC1 and TRBC2. Nested alpha and beta constant-region primers with the SP2 primer drove four PCR rounds on ligated cDNA. TCRdb independently ran MiXCR on the UMI-ligation and nested PCR reads; one entry per CDR3 protein. In the table there are approximately 80,000 distinct CDR3 sequences, over 8.5% of which are singletons.

Sequencing input: naive CD8+ T cells from blood. The chain links TRBV25-1 to TRBJ1-1; 11 bases map to TRBD1. The sequence was obtained from a human donor in good health. For the CDR3, the DNA is TGTGCCAGCAGTAACCCGGACAGGGGGCGAACTGAAGCTTTCTTT. Translation gives CASSNPDRGRTEAFF.